This T cell receptor beta chain was recorded in a study of blood T cell repertoires in COVID-19 (dated by TCRdb to about 2020). In terms of the full investigation: Samples covering the acute and convalescent phases of COVID-19 were provided by collaborators in the United States, Italy and Spain. The prospective study material was composed of cDNA or gDNA derived from T cells, B-cell-depleted T cells, or PBMCs. Subjects who had been exposed to COVID-19, were actively infected with it, or had recovered from it provided the deeply sampled blood TCRbeta repertoires that made up the dataset. Where available, HLA class I and class II types were taken from metadata supplied by the sample provider and were not determined by assay-based typing. The samples were drawn from two sources: the first 160 participants of the ongoing ImmuneRACE study, and 1,000 to 1,500 subjects contributed by 6 global collaborators. The repertoires were made available in a free public database intended to serve as a resource for research on the immune response to SARS-CoV-2. A de-identified subject ID, COVID-19 status, age in years and sex were almost always included in the sample metadata. Study-wide conclusions, independent of this receptor: The amount of clinical and demographic metadata varied by source and participant and was provided uncurated.

Concerning this clone: Its antigen is not yet known. Per-nucleotide qualities are absent, and no much larger clonotype sits a single base away.

The cysteine opens and the phenylalanine closes a CDR3 of 14 amino acids. Only CDR3 DNA is held: 42 bases, read in frame from base 1. Trimming takes 2 bases from V and 1 base from J, and the germline ends sit 5 bases apart. CDR1 and CDR2 were assigned from the germline V gene as KGHDR and SFDVKD. The collaborating institutions used their own protocols to collect whole blood in K2EDTA tubes. For TCRbeta analysis, collaborators shipped samples as frozen whole blood, isolated PBMCs, or DNA extracted from either of those sample types. The immunoSEQ Assay, a bias-controlled multiplex PCR, was used to amplify TCRbeta CDR3 regions from genomic DNA. On the authors' methods: The number of nucleated cells in each sample was estimated by amplification of reference gene primers within the assay. Sequence reads were collapsed and filtered to measure the absolute abundance of every unique TCRbeta CDR3 rearrangement. For each sample, productive Simpson clonality was calculated as the square root of Simpson's diversity index across productive rearrangements. Drawn from immuneACCESS, this table holds only the in-frame rearrangements with V and J called that TCRdb kept. Clones are partly lost; checked studies trace under half to an unresolved V gene and leave the rest unexplained. V and J calls plus clone size are reproduced from that table; the DNA served to infer D and trimming. The table for this sample lists 80,000 or so clones; roughly 80% of them were counted only once. The ten largest clones capture under 20% of the sample.

Sequenced sample: peripheral blood. This receptor was taken from a woman in her sixties with acute or convalescent COVID-19. Recombination joined TRBV24-1 with TRBJ1-5, with the D gene not confidently named. The DNA sequence follows: TGTGCCACCAGTGATTCCGGGAGCAATCAGCCCCAGCATTTT. This translates into CATSDSGSNQPQHF.